This TCR beta chain was recorded in a study of post-analysis software for immune sequencing data. The overall study: Relapsing-remitting, secondary progressive and progressive-relapsing multiple sclerosis courses were included.

Looked up from germline, CDR1 is DFQATT and CDR2 is SNEGSKA (reference sequence). V was shortened by 3 bases and J by 2 bases, with 4 bases between the two germline ends. The CDR3 loop spans 11 amino acids. Unique molecular identifiers were carried by the TCR beta cDNA libraries. Via MiXCR, TCRdb re-called the PCR reads, giving one row per CDR3 protein. The repertoire consists of around 770,000 distinct CDR3 sequences, with under 60% occurring once and the leading ten covering approximately 4.4%. A note on this clonotype: Its antigen remains unidentified.

Broader study findings: Relative to controls, patients had a few TRBV segments at higher frequency, with TRBV5-6, TRBV5-1 and TRBV20-1 among these. Controls significantly exceeded multiple sclerosis patients in normalized Chao1 diversity.

This receptor was obtained from a girl aged 10-17 years with multiple sclerosis. Sequencing used blood. The chain combines TRBV20-1 with TRBJ2-5, with D unclear. CDR3 nucleotide sequence: TGCAGTGCTAGCCAGCAAGAGACCCAGTACTTC. Translation gives CSASQQETQYF.